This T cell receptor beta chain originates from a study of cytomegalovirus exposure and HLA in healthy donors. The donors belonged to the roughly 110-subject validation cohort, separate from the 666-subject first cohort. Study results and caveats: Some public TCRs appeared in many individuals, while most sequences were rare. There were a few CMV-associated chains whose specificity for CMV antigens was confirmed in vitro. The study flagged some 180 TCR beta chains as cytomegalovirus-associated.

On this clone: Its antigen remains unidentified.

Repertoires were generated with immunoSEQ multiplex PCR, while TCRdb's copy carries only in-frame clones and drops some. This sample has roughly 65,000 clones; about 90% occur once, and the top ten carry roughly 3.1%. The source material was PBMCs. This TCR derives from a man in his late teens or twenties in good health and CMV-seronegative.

The CDR3 region has the DNA TGTGCCAGCAGCCCTAAGACTAGCGGGAGGGCCAGGCCGCAGTATTTT. It yields the protein CASSPKTSGRARPQYF. The chain has TRBV7-2 and TRBJ2-3, with TRBD2 identical over 14 bases. The germline gives CDR1 SGHTA, CDR2 FQGNSA. Trimming at V came to 5 bases and at J to 10 bases, leaving 11 bases not matched to a gene. CDR3 length: 16 residues.